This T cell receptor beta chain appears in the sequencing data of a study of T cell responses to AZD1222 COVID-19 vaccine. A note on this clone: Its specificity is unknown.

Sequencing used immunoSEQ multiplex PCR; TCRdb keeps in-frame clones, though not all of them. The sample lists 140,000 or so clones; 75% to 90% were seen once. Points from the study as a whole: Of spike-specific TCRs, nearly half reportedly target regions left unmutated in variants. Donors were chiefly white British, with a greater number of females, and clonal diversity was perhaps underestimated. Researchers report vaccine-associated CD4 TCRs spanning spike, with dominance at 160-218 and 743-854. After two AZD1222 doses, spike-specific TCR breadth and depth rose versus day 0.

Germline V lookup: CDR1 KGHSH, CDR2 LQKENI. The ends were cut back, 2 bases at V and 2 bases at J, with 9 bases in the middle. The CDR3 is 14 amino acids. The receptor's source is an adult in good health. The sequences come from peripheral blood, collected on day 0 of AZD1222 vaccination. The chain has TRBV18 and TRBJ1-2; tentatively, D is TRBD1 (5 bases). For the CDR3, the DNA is TGTGCCAGCTCACCAGGGACTGCCAACTATGGCTACACCTTC. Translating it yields CASSPGTANYGYTF. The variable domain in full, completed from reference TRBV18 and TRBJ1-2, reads NAGVMQNPRHLVRRRGQEARLRCSPMKGHSHVYWYRQLPEEGLKFMVYLQKENIIDESGMPKERFSAEFPKEGPSILRIQQVVRGDSAAYFCASSPGTANYGYTFGSGTRLTVV.